The 26 T cell receptor beta chains below come from one sample, sequenced in a study of identical twins. TCRdb independently ran MiXCR on the 5' RACE reads; one entry per CDR3 protein. There are roughly 710,000 distinct CDR3 sequences in the sample; approximately 6% occur only once, and under 2% lies in the top ten. The sequenced sample consisted of naive T cells sorted from blood. These receptors originate from a man aged 18-30 years in good health.

This clonotype was recorded a few times. This chain connects TRBV5-6 to TRBJ2-1, with TRBD2 matching over 11 bases. J was trimmed by 8 bases and V by 0 bases; bases with no gene match: 7. The germline gives CDR1 SGHDT, CDR2 YYEEEE. CDR3 length: 16 residues. CDR3 nucleotides: TGTGCCAGCAGCTTGGGCACTAGCGGGAGCCCCTATGAGCAGTTCTTC. As protein: CASSLGTSGSPYEQFF.

There are a few counts of this clonotype. The chain joins TRBV11-2 to TRBJ1-2; tentatively, D is TRBD1 (6 bases). The germline CDR1 and CDR2 sequences are SGHAT and FQNNGV. The CDR3 extends over 14 amino acids. Deletions cut 5 bases from V and 5 bases from J, with 15 bases between. The CDR3 nucleotides are TGTGCCAGCAGCCCAACAGGGATCGTGTATGGCTACACCTTC. Translated, it gives CASSPTGIVYGYTF.

The chain uses TRBV2 and TRBJ2-7, with D tentatively TRBD1 (5 bases). CDR1 and CDR2 (germline): SNHLY, FYNNEI. The CDR3 sequence is 13 residues long. V dropped 6 bases and J dropped 2 bases, with 11 bases sitting between them. For the CDR3, the DNA is TGTGCCAGCAGATTGACAGAGGCCTACGAGCAGTACTTC. Protein sequence: CASRLTEAYEQYF.

This clonotype was counted at least ten times. J is TRBJ2-1 and V is TRBV19; TRBD2 might be the D (6 bases). V was cut by 5 bases and J by 6 bases, with 11 bases left in between. Looked up from germline, CDR1 is LNHDA and CDR2 is SQIVND (reference sequence). The CDR3 is 13 residues long. The CDR3 protein is CASSRGTRNEQFF. The DNA for the CDR3 is TGTGCCAGTAGTCGCGGGACCCGCAATGAGCAGTTCTTC.

The table lists this clonotype with many counts. The V call is TRBV20-1, the J call TRBJ2-1; 9 bases are shared with TRBD2. Germline CDR1 is DFQATT and CDR2 is SNEGSKA (reference sequence). The V segment lost 5 bases and the J segment 10 bases; nucleotides outside the gene matches: 12. The CDR3 extends over 14 amino acids. CDR3 amino acids: CSAPGTSPEGEQFF. CDR3 sequence (DNA): TGCAGTGCTCCCGGGACTAGCCCCGAGGGGGAGCAGTTCTTC.

Many counts were recorded for this clonotype. The V call is TRBV20-1, the J call TRBJ2-1; 7 nucleotides match TRBD2. The germline gives CDR1 DFQATT, CDR2 SNEGSKA (reference sequence). The CDR3 loop spans 14 amino acids. Trimming took 3 bases from V and 3 from J; bases not matched to a gene: 5. CDR3 nucleotides: TGCAGTGCTAGTAGGCGGGAGATCTACAATGAGCAGTTCTTC. This codes for CSASRREIYNEQFF.

The chain is built from TRBV10-3 and TRBJ2-5, with D possibly being TRBD1 (6 bases). CDR3 size: 15 residues. Per germline, CDR1 ENHRY and CDR2 SYGVKD. Trimming took 2 bases from V and 1 from J, leaving 11 bases between them. The CDR3 DNA reads TGTGCCATCAGTGAGCCGAGCAGGGGCCAAGAGACCCAGTACTTC. It is translated as CAISEPSRGQETQYF.

The genes are TRBV10-3 and TRBJ2-1; D unresolved. CDR3 length equals 14 residues. Germline V CDR1 and CDR2: ENHRY, SYGVKD. Trimming took 3 bases from V and 10 from J, leaving 16 bases between them. The CDR3 region has the DNA TGTGCCATCAGTGACTACGGCCCTCCACGGGAGCAGTTCTTC. It translates to CAISDYGPPREQFF.

The genes are TRBV29-1 and TRBJ2-1; TRBD1 matches 7 bases. The CDR3 loop spans 13 amino acids. Per germline, CDR1 SQVTM and CDR2 ANQGSEA. V trimming: 6 bases; J trimming: 4 bases; junction bases outside the gene matches: 6. The CDR3 sequence is CSVIGTDYNEQFF. CDR3 coding DNA: TGCAGCGTCATAGGGACAGATTACAATGAGCAGTTCTTC.

This clonotype was counted only a few times. The genes are TRBV15 and TRBJ2-6; 7 bases align to TRBD1. This CDR3 is built from 17 residues. The V and J ends lost 5 bases and 3 bases, in that order; junction bases with no gene match: 10. Germline assignment: CDR1 LNHNV and CDR2 YYDKDF (reference sequence). Written as DNA, the CDR3 is TGTGCCACCAGCTTCCACCCAGGGGGTGTTGGGGCCAACGTCCTGACTTTC. Translated: CATSFHPGGVGANVLTF.

The chain joins TRBV4-2 to TRBJ2-2; D remains ambiguous. The CDR3 is 17 amino acids. Trimming took 0 bases from V and 0 from J, leaving 11 bases between them. Germline CDR1 reads LGHNA; CDR2 reads YNFKEQ. CDR3 sequence (DNA): TGTGCCAGCAGCCAAGATTTTCGGAGTGCGAACACCGGGGAGCTGTTTTTT. It is translated as CASSQDFRSANTGELFF.

The V and J genes are TRBV6-1 and TRBJ2-2, with D maybe TRBD1 (6 bases). V dropped 9 bases and J dropped 6 bases, with 20 bases sitting between them. The CDR3 totals 15 residues. Per germline, CDR1 MNHNS and CDR2 SASEGT. CDR3 protein: CARSLYRVLSGELFF. The CDR3 nucleotides are TGTGCCAGATCATTGTACAGGGTGTTATCCGGGGAGCTGTTTTTT.

J is TRBJ1-1 and V is TRBV6-6, with D possibly TRBD1 on 6 matching bases. Germline V gene lookup returns CDR1 MNHNY and CDR2 SVGAGI (reference sequence). V was clipped by 4 bases and J by 5 bases, with 11 bases between them. CDR3 length: 13 amino acids. CDR3 bases: TGTGCCAGCAGTTCAGGGGCTTGGACTGAAGCTTTCTTT. Amino acid sequence: CASSSGAWTEAFF.

This clonotype occurred a few times. The chain recombines TRBV11-2 with TRBJ2-1, with 10 bases identical to TRBD1. The CDR3 is 19 residues long. V trimming: 9 bases; J trimming: 2 bases; junction bases outside the gene matches: 19. In germline, CDR1 is SGHAT, CDR2 FQNNGV. Here the CDR3 DNA reads TGTGCCAGTTTTGGGGGCGGGACAGGGGTGCGGGCGACCTACAATGAGCAGTTCTTC. Translated, it gives CASFGGGTGVRATYNEQFF.

The table lists this clonotype with many counts. The gene calls are TRBV20-1 and TRBJ2-3, with D uncertain. This CDR3 comprises 10 residues. The V end lost 4 bases, the J end lost 5 bases, and 4 bases lay between the germline ends. Per the germline V gene, CDR1 is DFQATT and CDR2 is SNEGSKA (reference sequence). The CDR3 reads CSAIRDTQYF. In nucleotides, the CDR3 is TGCAGTGCTATAAGAGATACGCAGTATTTT.

In this sample, this clonotype turned up many times. The chain couples TRBV10-3 to TRBJ1-2; D is undetermined. The CDR3 totals 15 residues. The V gene lost 0 bases and the J gene lost 0 bases, with 8 bases spanning the gap. Germline V gives CDR1 ENHRY, CDR2 SYGVKD. CDR3 residues: CAISESLTTNYGYTF. The CDR3 DNA is TGTGCCATCAGTGAGTCGTTGACAACTAACTATGGCTACACCTTC.

This clonotype has at least ten counts. This chain connects TRBV20-1 to TRBJ2-7; 11 bases match TRBD2. CDR3 length: 17 amino acids. Germline-derived CDR1 and CDR2 are DFQATT and SNEGSKA (reference sequence). The V gene end was trimmed by 5 bases and the J gene end by 4 bases; junction bases not matched to a gene: 16. Here the CDR3 reads CSALTVNLAGGGYEQYV. The CDR3 region has the DNA TGCAGTGCTCTTACCGTCAACCTAGCGGGAGGTGGGTACGAGCAGTACGTC.

This clonotype occurred many times. The rearrangement links TRBV11-2 to TRBJ2-2; 10 nucleotides match TRBD2. CDR1 and CDR2 (germline): SGHAT, FQNNGV. V lost 1 base and J lost 3; bases outside the gene matches: 8. CDR3 length: 18 residues. The CDR3 region has the DNA TGTGCCAGCAGCTTAGTTTCGATACTAGCGGGACACACCGGGGAGCTGTTTTTT. Encoded protein: CASSLVSILAGHTGELFF.

This clonotype was observed at least ten times. The rearrangement uses TRBV12-3 or TRBV12-4 and TRBJ2-1; 9 bases agree with TRBD2. This CDR3 contains 14 residues. V trimming: 6 bases; J trimming: 9 bases; junction bases outside the gene matches: 9. This CDR3 reads CASRSSGRSAEQFF. As DNA, the CDR3 is TGTGCCAGCAGGAGTAGCGGGAGATCGGCTGAGCAGTTCTTC.

This clonotype was recorded at least ten times. The chain recombines TRBV4-1 with TRBJ1-1, with no clear D. Per the germline V gene, CDR1 is MGHRA and CDR2 is YSYEKL. V lost 3 bases and J 10 bases, leaving 18 bases between the germline ends. The CDR3 runs to 14 residues. This chain's CDR3 is CASSQTILGFGAFF. CDR3 nucleotides: TGCGCCAGCAGCCAGACGATCTTGGGGTTCGGAGCTTTCTTT.

This clonotype was seen ten or more times. The chain couples TRBV12-3 or TRBV12-4 to TRBJ2-2, with D unclear. The CDR3 sequence is 15 residues long. V lost 3 bases, J lost 1 base, and 9 bases lay in between. This CDR3 reads CASSFWVGNTGELFF. In nucleotides, the CDR3 is TGTGCCAGCAGTTTTTGGGTGGGGAACACCGGGGAGCTGTTTTTT.

This clonotype was observed at least ten times. The chain has TRBV6-2 or TRBV6-3 and TRBJ2-1; D may be TRBD1 or TRBD2 (5 bases each). The CDR3 has 14 residues. The germline V gene has CDR1 MNHEY and CDR2 SVGEGT. Trimming stripped 4 bases from V and 5 bases from J, with 12 bases between. The chain's CDR3 is CASSLYRGNNEQFF. The DNA of the CDR3 is TGTGCCAGCAGTTTGTACCGGGGCAACAATGAGCAGTTCTTC.

This clonotype has ten or more counts. This rearrangement joins TRBV4-1 to TRBJ1-1, with no clear D. CDR1 is MGHRA, CDR2 YSYEKL, per germline. V was cut by 3 bases and J by 4 bases, with 12 bases left in between. The CDR3 spans 14 residues. CDR3 in DNA: TGCGCCAGCAGCCACCGAAGGGAAATCACTGAAGCTTTCTTT. It translates to CASSHRREITEAFF.

V usage is TRBV5-5 and J usage is TRBJ1-5; D remains unclear. Germline V gene sequence: CDR1 SGHKS, CDR2 YYEKEE (reference sequence). Trimming shortened V by 4 bases and J by 4 bases, and 12 bases separated the two germline ends. The CDR3 consists of 14 residues. The CDR3 DNA is TGTGCCAGCAGCCCCTTCTGGGCAAATCAGCCCCAGCATTTT. The encoded protein is CASSPFWANQPQHF. The full variable domain, completed using reference TRBV5-5 and TRBJ1-5, is DAGVTQSPTHLIKTRGQQVTLRCSPISGHKSVSWYQQVLGQGPQFIFQYYEKEERGRGNFPDRFSARQFPNYSSELNVNALLLGDSALYLCASSPFWANQPQHFGDGTRLSIL.

Many counts were recorded for this clonotype. The V call is TRBV20-1, the J call TRBJ2-5; no clear D gene. V lost 3 bases and J 1 base, leaving 15 bases between the germline ends. This CDR3 is 15 amino acids long. Looked up from germline, CDR1 is DFQATT and CDR2 is SNEGSKA (reference sequence). In nucleotides, the CDR3 is TGCAGTGCTAGCAAACCGACACTCGGCCAAGAGACCCAGTACTTC. It encodes CSASKPTLGQETQYF.

This clonotype has ten or more counts. The chain couples TRBV4-2 to TRBJ1-1, with D perhaps TRBD1 (5 bases). V lost 4 bases and J 13 bases, leaving 10 bases between the germline ends. The CDR3 runs to 10 residues. Germline assignment: CDR1 LGHNA and CDR2 YNFKEQ. For the CDR3, the DNA is TGTGCCAGCAGCCGAGACAGCCTTTTCTTT. It translates to CASSRDSLFF.